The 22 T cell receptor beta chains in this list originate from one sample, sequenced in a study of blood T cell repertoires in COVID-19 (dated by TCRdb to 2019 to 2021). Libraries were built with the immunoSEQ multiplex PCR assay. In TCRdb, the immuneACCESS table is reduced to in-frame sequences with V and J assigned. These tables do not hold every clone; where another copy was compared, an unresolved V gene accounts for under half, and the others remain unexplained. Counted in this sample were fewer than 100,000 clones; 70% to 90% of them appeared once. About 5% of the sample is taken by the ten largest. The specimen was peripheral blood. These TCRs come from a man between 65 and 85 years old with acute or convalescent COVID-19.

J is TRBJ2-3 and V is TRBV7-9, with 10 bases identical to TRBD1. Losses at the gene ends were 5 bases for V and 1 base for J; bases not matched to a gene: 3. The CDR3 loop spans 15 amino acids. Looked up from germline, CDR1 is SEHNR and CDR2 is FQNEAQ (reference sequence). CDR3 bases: TGTGCCAGCAGCCAGACAGGGGGCCGCACAGATACGCAGTATTTT. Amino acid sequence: CASSQTGGRTDTQYF.

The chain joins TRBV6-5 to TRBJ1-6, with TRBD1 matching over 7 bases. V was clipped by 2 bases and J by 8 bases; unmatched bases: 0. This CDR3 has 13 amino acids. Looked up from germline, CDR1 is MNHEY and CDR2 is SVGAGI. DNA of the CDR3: TGTGCCAGCAGTTACGACAGGGATTCACCCCTCCACTTT. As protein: CASSYDRDSPLHF.

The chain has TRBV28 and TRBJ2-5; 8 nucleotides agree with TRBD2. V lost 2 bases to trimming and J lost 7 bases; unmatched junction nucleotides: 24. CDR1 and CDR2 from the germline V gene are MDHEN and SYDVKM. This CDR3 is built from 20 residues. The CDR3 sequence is CASSLPADSGVTTKKGTQYF. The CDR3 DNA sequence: TGTGCCAGCAGTTTACCGGCGGATAGCGGGGTGACTACGAAAAAGGGGACCCAGTACTTC.

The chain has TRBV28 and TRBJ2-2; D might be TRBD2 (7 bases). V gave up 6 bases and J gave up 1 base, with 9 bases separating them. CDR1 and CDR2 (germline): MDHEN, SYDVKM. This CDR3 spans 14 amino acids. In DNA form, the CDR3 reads TGTGCCAGCAGAGCGGGACAGAACACCGGGGAGCTGTTTTTT. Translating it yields CASRAGQNTGELFF.

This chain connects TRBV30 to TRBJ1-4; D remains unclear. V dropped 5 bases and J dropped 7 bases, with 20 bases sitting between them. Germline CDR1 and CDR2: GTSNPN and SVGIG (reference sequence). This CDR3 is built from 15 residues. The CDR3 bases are TGTGCCTGGGTCGATCGTCAGTCTGACTTTGAAAAACTGTTTTTT. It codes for CAWVDRQSDFEKLFF.

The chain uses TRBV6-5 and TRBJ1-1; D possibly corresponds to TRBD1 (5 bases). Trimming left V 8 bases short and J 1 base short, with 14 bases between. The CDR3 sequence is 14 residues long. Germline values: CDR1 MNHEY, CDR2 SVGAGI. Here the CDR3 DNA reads TGTGCCAGCCGGCGGGGGGTGGAGAACACTGAAGCTTTCTTT. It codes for CASRRGVENTEAFF.

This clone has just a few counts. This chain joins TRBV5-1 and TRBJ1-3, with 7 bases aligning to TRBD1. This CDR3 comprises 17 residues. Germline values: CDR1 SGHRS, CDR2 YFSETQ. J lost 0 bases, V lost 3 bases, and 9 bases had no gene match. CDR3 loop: CASSSGGGSASGNTIYF. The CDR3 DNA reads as TGCGCCAGCAGCTCAGGGGGTGGGTCCGCCTCTGGAAACACCATATATTTT.

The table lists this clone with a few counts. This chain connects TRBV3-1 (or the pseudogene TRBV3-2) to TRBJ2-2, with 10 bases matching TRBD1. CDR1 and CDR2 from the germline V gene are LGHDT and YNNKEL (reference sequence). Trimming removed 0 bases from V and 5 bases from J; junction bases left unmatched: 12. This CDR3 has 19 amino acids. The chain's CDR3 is CASSQDWRRTGGSTGELFF. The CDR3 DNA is TGTGCCAGCAGCCAAGATTGGCGTCGGACAGGGGGTAGTACCGGGGAGCTGTTTTTT.

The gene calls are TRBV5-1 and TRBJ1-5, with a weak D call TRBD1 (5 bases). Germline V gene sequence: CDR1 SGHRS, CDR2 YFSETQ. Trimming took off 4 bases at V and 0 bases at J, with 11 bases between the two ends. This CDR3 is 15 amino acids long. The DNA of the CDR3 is TGCGCCAGCAGCCGGCAGGGAACTAGCAATCAGCCCCAGCATTTT. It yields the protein CASSRQGTSNQPQHF.

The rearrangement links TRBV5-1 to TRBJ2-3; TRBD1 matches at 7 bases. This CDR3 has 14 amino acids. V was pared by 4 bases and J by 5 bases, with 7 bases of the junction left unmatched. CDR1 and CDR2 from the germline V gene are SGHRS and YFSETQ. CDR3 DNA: TGCGCCAGCAGCCCTACAGGGGAAGGAGATACGCAGTATTTT. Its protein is CASSPTGEGDTQYF.

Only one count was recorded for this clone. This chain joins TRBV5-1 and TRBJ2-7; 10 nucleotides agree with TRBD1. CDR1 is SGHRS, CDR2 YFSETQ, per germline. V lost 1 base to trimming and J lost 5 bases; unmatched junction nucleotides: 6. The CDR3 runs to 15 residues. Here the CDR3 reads CASSLWGQGMNEQYF. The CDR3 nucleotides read TGCGCCAGCAGCTTGTGGGGACAGGGGATGAACGAGCAGTACTTC. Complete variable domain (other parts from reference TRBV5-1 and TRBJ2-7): KAGVTQTPRYLIKTRGQQVTLSCSPISGHRSVSWYQQTPGQGLQFLFEYFSETQRNKGNFPGRFSGRQFSNSRSEMNVSTLELGDSALYLCASSLWGQGMNEQYFGPGTRLTVT.

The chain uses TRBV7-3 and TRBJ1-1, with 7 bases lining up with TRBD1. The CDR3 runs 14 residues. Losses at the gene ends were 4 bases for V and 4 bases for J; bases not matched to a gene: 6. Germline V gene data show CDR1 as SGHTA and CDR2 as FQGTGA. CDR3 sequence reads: CASSSGQVGTEAFF. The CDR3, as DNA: TGTGCCAGCAGCTCAGGACAGGTTGGCACTGAAGCTTTCTTT. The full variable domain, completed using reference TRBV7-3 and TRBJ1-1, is GAGVSQTPSNKVTEKGKYVELRCDPISGHTALYWYRQSLGQGPEFLIYFQGTGAADDSGLPNDRFFAVRPEGSVSTLKIQRTERGDSAVYLCASSSGQVGTEAFFGQGTRLTVV.

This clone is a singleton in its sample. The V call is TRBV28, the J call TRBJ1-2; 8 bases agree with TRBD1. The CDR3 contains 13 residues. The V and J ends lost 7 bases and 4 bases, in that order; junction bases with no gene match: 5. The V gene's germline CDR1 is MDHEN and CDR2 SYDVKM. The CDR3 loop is CASTGGSSYGYTF. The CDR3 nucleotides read TGTGCCAGCACAGGGGGCAGCAGCTATGGCTACACCTTC.

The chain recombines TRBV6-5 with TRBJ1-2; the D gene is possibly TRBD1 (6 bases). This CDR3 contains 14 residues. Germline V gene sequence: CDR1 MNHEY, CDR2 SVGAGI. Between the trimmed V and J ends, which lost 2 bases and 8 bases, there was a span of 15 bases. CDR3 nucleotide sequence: TGTGCCAGCAGTTACGGGGGGGGCGCGGAGGGCTACACCTTC. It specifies CASSYGGGAEGYTF.

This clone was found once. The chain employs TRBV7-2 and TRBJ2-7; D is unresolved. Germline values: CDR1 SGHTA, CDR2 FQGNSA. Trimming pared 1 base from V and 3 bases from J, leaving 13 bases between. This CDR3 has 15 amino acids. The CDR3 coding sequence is TGTGCCAGCAGCTTAGATAGCTCTCCTTTCTACGAGCAGTACTTC. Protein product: CASSLDSSPFYEQYF.

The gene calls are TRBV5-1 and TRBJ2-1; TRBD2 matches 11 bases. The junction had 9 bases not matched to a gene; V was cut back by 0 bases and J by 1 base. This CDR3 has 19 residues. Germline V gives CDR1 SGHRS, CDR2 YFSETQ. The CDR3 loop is CASSLAGLAGGVSYNEQFF. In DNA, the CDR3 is TGCGCCAGCAGCTTGGCCGGTCTAGCGGGGGGCGTTTCCTACAATGAGCAGTTCTTC.

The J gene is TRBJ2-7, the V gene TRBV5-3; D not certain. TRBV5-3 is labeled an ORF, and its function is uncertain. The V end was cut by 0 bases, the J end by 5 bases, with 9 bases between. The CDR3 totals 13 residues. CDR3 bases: TGTGCCAGAAGCTTGGGACAAGAGCACGAGCAGTACGTC. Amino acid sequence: CARSLGQEHEQYV.

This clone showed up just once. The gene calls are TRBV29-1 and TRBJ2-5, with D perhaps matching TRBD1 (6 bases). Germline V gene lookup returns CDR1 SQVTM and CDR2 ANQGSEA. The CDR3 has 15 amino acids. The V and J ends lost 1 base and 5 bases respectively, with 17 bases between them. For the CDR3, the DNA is TGCAGCGTTGAAGTCACCCAGGGGCCCAGTGAGACCCAGTACTTC. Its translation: CSVEVTQGPSETQYF.

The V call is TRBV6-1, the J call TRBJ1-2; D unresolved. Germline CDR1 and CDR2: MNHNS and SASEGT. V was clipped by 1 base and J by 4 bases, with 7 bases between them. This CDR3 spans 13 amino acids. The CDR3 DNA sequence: TGTGCCAGCAGTGAAGACAGAGCCTATGGCTACACCTTC. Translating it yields CASSEDRAYGYTF.

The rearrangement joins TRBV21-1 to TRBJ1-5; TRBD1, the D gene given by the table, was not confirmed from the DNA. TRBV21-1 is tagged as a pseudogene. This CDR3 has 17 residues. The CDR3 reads CATPKGERRDSHQPQHF. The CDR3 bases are TGTGCCACCCCCAAAGGGGAACGCCGGGACAGCCATCAGCCCCAGCATTTT.

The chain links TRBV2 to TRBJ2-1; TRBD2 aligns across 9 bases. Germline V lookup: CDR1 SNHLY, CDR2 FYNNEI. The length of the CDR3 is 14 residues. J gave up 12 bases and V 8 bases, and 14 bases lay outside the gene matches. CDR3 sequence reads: CASRGGVRRSVQFF. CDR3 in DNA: TGTGCCAGCCGCGGGGGGGTGAGAAGGTCGGTGCAGTTCTTC.

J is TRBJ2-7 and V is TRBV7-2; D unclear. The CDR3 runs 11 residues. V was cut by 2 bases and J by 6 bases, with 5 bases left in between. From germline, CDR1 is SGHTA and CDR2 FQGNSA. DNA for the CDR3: TGTGCCAGCAGCTTATATAGCGAGCAGTACTTC. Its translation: CASSLYSEQYF. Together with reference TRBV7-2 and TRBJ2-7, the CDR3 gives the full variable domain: GAGVSQSPSNKVTEKGKDVELRCDPISGHTALYWYRQSLGQGLEFLIYFQGNSAPDKSGLPSDRFSAERTGGSVSTLTIQRTQQEDSAVYLCASSLYSEQYFGPGTRLTVT.